The source of this T cell receptor (beta chain) is a study of blood T cell repertoires in COVID-19. In the study overall: Spain, Italy and the United States supplied samples that represented acute and convalescent COVID-19. The analysed material was cDNA or gDNA that came from T cells, B-cell-depleted T cells, or PBMCs.

How the authors handled the data: It was from reference gene primer amplification that nucleated cell counts were estimated. The protocol was immunoSEQ multiplex PCR, while the TCRdb copy is restricted to in-frame clones and leaves out a portion. D and trimming come from the DNA, and the V and J calls and clone size come from that table. The sample shows about 200,000 clones, more than 85% of them seen only once. The count of this clone is one. The CDR3 is 15 amino acids. The V and J ends lost 0 bases and 7 bases respectively, with 16 bases between them. The germline V gene encodes CDR1 GTSNPN and CDR2 SVGIG (reference sequence).

The sequenced sample consisted of peripheral blood. The receptor was isolated from a man aged 40-55 years with active or convalescent COVID-19. The chain uses TRBV30 and TRBJ2-1; a possible D gene is TRBD2 (5 bases). The CDR3 DNA reads as TGTGCCTGGAGTGTACCTCGCGGGTTAAGGAATGAGCAGTTCTTC. Protein sequence: CAWSVPRGLRNEQFF.